This T cell receptor (beta chain) was captured by sequencing in a study of response to subunit inactivated influenza vaccine (dated by TCRdb to 2016 to 2019). For the study in its entirety: To follow how T cells responded to a trivalent subunit inactivated influenza vaccine, the researchers relied on deep quantitative profiling of the T cell receptor repertoire.

The method behind the library was RT-PCR. TCRdb lists the instrument as Illumina HiSeq 2500. TCRdb applied fastp at Q25 and MiXCR to the public reads, then kept only in-frame beta chains. Duplicate CDR3 protein sequences are folded into a single record with the most common DNA and genes. The sample contains 550,000 to 800,000 distinct CDR3 sequences, over 11% of them found a single time. 6% to 8% of the sample comes from the top ten. This clonotype was seen a handful of times. No cognate antigen has been identified for it. Per-base quality was not reported, and no clone a single base away is much larger than it. Broad study findings and their caveats: The authors suggested that each seasonal influenza vaccination may recruit only a limited number of new T cells.

In the germline V gene (reference sequence), CDR1 corresponds to DFQATT and CDR2 to SNEGSKA. Trimming takes 1 base off V and 5 bases off J; junction bases not matched to a gene: 5. There are 13 amino acids in the CDR3, from cysteine to phenylalanine inclusive. The DNA shown is the 39-base CDR3, in frame from base 1. This TCR derives from a man aged 50 to 59 who received an inactivated influenza vaccine. Donor details come from another sample of the same person, matched by shared clones. The sample was PBMCs from blood, taken roughly 15 days before vaccination. The chain uses TRBV20-1 and TRBJ2-7; 7 bases in the middle match TRBD2. In nucleotides, the sequence is TGCAGTGCTAGAGTCCTGGGGGGGGACGAGCAGTACTTC. Protein translation: CSARVLGGDEQYF.